Reported below is one T cell receptor (beta chain). The antigen is not known. One junction end does not reproduce the germline sequence, and a read error may be involved. Other DNA sequences in the same sample also yield this CDR3. This sample is part of a study of cytomegalovirus exposure and HLA in healthy donors. Findings and caveats of the study: TCR beta sequences numbering some 17,000 were associated with HLA alleles at 0.05 false discovery rate in a later analysis. Analysis performed later showed TCR beta chains linked to HLA being more clonally expanded than equally common others.

This CDR3 is built from 15 residues. The germline V gene has CDR1 SGHKS and CDR2 YYEKEE (reference sequence). PCR employed 60 Vbeta and 13 Jbeta primers. Assay: immunoSEQ multiplex PCR; the TCRdb copy retains only in-frame clones and omits some. Of 100,000 or so clones listed, under 80% were seen once; the top ten hold roughly 4.1%. This TCR was recovered from a middle-aged man in good health and CMV-seronegative. The chain couples TRBV5-5 to TRBJ2-7; TRBD1 agrees at 9 bases. Sequencing was performed on PBMCs. The CDR3: CASSWTGASSYEQYF. The CDR3 DNA reads TGTGCCAGCAGCTGGACAGGGGCCTCGTCCTATGAGCAGTACTTC.